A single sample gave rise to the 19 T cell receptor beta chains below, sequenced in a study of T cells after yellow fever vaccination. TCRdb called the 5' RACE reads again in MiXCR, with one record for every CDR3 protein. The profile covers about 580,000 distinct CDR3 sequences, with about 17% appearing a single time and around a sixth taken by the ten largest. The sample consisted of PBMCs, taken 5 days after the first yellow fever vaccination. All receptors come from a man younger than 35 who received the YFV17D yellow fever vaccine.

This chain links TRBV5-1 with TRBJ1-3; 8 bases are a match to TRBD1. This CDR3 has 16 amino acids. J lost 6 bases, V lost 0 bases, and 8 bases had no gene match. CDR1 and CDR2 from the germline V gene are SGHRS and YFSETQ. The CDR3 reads CASSLGTGSAPNTIYF. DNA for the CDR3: TGCGCCAGCAGCTTGGGGACAGGGTCGGCCCCAAACACCATATATTTT.

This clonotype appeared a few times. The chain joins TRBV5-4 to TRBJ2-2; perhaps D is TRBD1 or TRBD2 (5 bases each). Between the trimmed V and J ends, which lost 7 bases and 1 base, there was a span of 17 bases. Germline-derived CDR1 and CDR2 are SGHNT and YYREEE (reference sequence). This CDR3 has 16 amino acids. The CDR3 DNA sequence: TGTGCCAGCTCCTTGGGGCTCCGGGGGAACACCGGGGAGCTGTTTTTT. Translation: CASSLGLRGNTGELFF.

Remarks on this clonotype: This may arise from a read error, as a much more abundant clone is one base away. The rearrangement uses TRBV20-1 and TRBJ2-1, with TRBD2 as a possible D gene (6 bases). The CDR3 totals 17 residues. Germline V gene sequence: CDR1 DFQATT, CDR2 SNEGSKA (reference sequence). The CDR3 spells CCASEGRKGSRYNEQFF. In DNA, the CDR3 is TGCTGTGCTAGCGAAGGCAGGAAGGGATCTAGGTACAATGAGCAGTTCTTC.

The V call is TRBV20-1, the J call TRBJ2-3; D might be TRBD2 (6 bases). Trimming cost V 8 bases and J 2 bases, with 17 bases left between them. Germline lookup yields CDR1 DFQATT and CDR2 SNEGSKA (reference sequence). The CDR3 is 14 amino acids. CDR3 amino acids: CSTFPAGYTDTQYF. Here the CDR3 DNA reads TGCAGTACCTTTCCAGCGGGTTACACAGATACGCAGTATTTT.

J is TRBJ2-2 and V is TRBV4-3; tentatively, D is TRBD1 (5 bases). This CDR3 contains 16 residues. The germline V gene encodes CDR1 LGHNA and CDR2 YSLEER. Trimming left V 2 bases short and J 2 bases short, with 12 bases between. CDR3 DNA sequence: TGCGCCAGCAGCCAACAGGGCCCCATTAACACCGGGGAGCTGTTTTTT. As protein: CASSQQGPINTGELFF.

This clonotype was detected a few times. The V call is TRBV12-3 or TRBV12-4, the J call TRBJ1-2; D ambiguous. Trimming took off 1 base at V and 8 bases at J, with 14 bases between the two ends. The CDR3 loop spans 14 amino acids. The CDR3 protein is CASSLEGIIGGYTF. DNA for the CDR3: TGTGCCAGCAGTTTAGAAGGGATCATCGGGGGCTACACCTTC.

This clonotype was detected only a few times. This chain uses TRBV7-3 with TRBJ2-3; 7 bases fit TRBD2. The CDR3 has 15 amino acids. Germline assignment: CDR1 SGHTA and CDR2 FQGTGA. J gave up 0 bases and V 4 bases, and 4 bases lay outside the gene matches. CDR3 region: CASSSLAASTDTQYF. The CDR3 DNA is TGTGCCAGCAGCTCGCTAGCGGCGAGCACAGATACGCAGTATTTT.

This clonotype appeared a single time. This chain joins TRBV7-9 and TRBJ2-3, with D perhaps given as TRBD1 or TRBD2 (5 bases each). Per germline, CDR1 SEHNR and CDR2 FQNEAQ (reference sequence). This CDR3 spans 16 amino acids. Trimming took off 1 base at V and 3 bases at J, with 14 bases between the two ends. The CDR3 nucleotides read TGTGCCAGCAGCTTAGTCGGGTGGGGGAGTACAGATACGCAGTATTTT. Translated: CASSLVGWGSTDTQYF.

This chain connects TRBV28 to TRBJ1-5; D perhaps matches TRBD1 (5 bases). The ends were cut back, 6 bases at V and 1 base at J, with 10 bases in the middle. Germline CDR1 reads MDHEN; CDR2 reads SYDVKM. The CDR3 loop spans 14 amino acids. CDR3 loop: CASRNSGSNQPQHF. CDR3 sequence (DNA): TGTGCCAGCAGAAACTCAGGGAGCAATCAGCCCCAGCATTTT. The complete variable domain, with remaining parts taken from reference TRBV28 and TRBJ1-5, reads DVKVTQSSRYLVKRTGEKVFLECVQDMDHENMFWYRQDPGLGLRLIYFSYDVKMKEKGDIPEGYSVSREKKERFSLILESASTNQTSMYLCASRNSGSNQPQHFGDGTRLSIL.

CDR3 amino acids: CASSVAAGLTEAFF. DNA of the CDR3: TGTGCCAGCAGCGTAGCTGCGGGACTCACTGAAGCTTTCTTT. This chain uses TRBV9 with TRBJ1-1, with a weak D call TRBD1 (5 bases). Trimming removed 0 bases from V and 4 bases from J, with 10 bases in between. The CDR3 extends over 14 amino acids. The V gene's germline CDR1 is SGDLS and CDR2 YYNGEE.

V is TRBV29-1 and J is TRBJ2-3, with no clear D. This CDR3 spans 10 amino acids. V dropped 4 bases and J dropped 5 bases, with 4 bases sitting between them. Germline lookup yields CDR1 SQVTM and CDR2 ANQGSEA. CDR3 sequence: CSVAQDTQYF. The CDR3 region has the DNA TGCAGCGTTGCTCAAGATACGCAGTATTTT.

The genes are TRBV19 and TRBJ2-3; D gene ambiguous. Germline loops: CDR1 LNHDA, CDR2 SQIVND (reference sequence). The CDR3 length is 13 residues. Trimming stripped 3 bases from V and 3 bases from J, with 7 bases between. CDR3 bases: TGTGCCAGTAGTATGTTAGTTACAGATACGCAGTATTTT. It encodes CASSMLVTDTQYF.

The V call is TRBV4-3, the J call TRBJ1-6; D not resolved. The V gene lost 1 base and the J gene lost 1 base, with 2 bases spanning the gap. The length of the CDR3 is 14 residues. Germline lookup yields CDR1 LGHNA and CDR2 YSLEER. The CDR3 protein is CASSQVSYNSPLHF. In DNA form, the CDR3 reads TGCGCCAGCAGCCAAGTATCCTATAATTCACCCCTCCACTTT.

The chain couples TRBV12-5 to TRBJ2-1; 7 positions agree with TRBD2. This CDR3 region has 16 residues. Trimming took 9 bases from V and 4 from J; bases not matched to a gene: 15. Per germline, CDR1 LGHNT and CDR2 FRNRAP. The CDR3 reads CASSSSIAGLYNEQFF. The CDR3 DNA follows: TGTGCTAGCTCGAGTTCGATAGCGGGCCTTTACAATGAGCAGTTCTTC.

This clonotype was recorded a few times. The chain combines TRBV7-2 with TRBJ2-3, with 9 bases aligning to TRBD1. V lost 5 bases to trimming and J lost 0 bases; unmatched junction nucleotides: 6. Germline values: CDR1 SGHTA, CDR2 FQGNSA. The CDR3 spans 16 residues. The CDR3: CASSRQGGISTDTQYF. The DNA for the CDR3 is TGTGCCAGCAGCCGACAGGGGGGTATTAGCACAGATACGCAGTATTTT.

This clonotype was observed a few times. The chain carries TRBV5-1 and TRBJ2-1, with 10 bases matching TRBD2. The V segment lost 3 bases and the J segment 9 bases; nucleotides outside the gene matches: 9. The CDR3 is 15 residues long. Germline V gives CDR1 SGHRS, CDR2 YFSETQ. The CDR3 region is CASSSGTSVGSEQFF. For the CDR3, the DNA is TGCGCCAGCAGCTCCGGGACTAGCGTGGGGAGTGAGCAGTTCTTC.

The CDR3 region is CSARKAGVTDTQYF. CDR3 nucleotides: TGCAGTGCTAGAAAGGCAGGGGTCACAGATACGCAGTATTTT. J is TRBJ2-3 and V is TRBV20-1; D possibly corresponds to TRBD1 (6 bases). Trimming stripped 2 bases from V and 2 bases from J, with 11 bases between. The V gene's germline CDR1 is DFQATT and CDR2 SNEGSKA (reference sequence). The CDR3 runs to 14 residues.

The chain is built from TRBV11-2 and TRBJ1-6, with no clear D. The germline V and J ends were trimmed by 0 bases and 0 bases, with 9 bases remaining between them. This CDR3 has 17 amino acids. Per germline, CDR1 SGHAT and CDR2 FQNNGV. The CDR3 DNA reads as TGTGCCAGCAGCTTAGACGTAGTTAGCTCCTATAATTCACCCCTCCACTTT. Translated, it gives CASSLDVVSSYNSPLHF.

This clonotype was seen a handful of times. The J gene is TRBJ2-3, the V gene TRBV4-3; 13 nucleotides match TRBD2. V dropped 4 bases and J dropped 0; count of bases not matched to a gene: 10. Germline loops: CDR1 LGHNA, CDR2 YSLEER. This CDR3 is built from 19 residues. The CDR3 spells CASSRGLAGLTPSTDTQYF. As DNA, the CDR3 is TGCGCCAGCAGCCGGGGACTAGCGGGGCTTACTCCTAGCACAGATACGCAGTATTTT.